Listed below are T cell receptor beta chains from one sample, sequenced in a study of identical twins. One entry per CDR3 protein results from TCRdb running MiXCR on the 5' RACE reads. The repertoire holds just under 650,000 distinct CDR3 sequences, with less than 9% as singletons. These data also featured in a second study, about yellow fever vaccine responses in identical twins.

The sample consisted of PBMCs. The receptor source for this set is a woman under 30 in good health. CDR3s include the opening cysteine and the closing phenylalanine or tryptophan. The D gene is left open where the match is weak. Rows may omit the clone size; those that give it use once, few, many or a size class.

>many|13|.|TRBV12-3/TRBV12-4|TRBJ1-1
TGTGCCAGCAGTTTACTTCGGAACACTGAAGCTTTCTTT
CASSLLRNTEAFF
>few|16|TRBD2|TRBV7-7|TRBJ2-3
TGTGCCAGCAGCTTAGGGACTAGCCGAAGCACAGATACGCAGTATTTT
CASSLGTSRSTDTQYF
>.|17|.|TRBV5-6|TRBJ2-4
TGTGCCAGCAGCTTTTCCAAAGGAAGATTAGCCAAAAACATTCAGTACTTC
CASSFSKGRLAKNIQYF
>many|14|.|TRBV12-3/TRBV12-4|TRBJ1-6
TGTGCCAGCACCCCCGGCTTCTATAATTCACCCCTCCACTTT
CASTPGFYNSPLHF
>many|15|TRBD2|TRBV4-1|TRBJ2-7
TGCGCCAGCAGCCAAACTGGACTAGCCGCCTACGAGCAGTACTTC
CASSQTGLAAYEQYF
>.|13|.|TRBV29-1|TRBJ2-3
TGCAGCGTTGATGGGGCGGCCACAGATACGCAGTATTTT
CSVDGAATDTQYF
>.|15|.|TRBV12-3/TRBV12-4|TRBJ2-7
TGTGCCAGCAGTTTAGGCAGGGCTCCCCGTTACGAGCAGTACTTC
CASSLGRAPRYEQYF
>few|11|.|TRBV20-1|TRBJ2-1
TGCAGTACTCCCAAGGGGGGTGAGCAGTTCTTC
CSTPKGGEQFF
>many|13|TRBD2|TRBV5-1|TRBJ2-1
TGCGCCAGCAGAGAGACTAGCGGAAATGAGCAGTTCTTC
CASRETSGNEQFF
>few|15|.|TRBV12-3/TRBV12-4|TRBJ1-1
TGTGCCAGCAGCTTGTCGGGAGTTGGTGGAACTGAAGCTTTCTTT
CASSLSGVGGTEAFF
>.|16|TRBD2|TRBV11-2|TRBJ2-1
TGTGCCAGCAGCTTAGCGGTTAGCGGGAGTTACAATGAGCAGTTCTTC
CASSLAVSGSYNEQFF
>few|18|.|TRBV9|TRBJ2-1
TGTGCCAGCAGCGGAAGAGCAGGGTATCAGAGCTCCTACAATGAGCAGTTCTTC
CASSGRAGYQSSYNEQFF
>many|14|.|TRBV10-3|TRBJ2-1
TGTGCCATCAGTGAGTCTAGAGCCTACAATGAGCAGTTCTTC
CAISESRAYNEQFF
>few|13|.|TRBV29-1|TRBJ1-1
TGCAGCGTTGAACGCCTCGAGGGGTCTGAAGCTTTCTTT
CSVERLEGSEAFF
>.|15|TRBD2|TRBV12-3/TRBV12-4|TRBJ2-1
TGTGCCAGCAGTTTATTTGGGACTAGCTCCAATGAGCAGCTCTTC
CASSLFGTSSNEQLF
>many|13|.|TRBV7-9|TRBJ2-7
TGTGCCAGCAGCTTAGGCACAACTTACGAGCAGTACTTC
CASSLGTTYEQYF
>few|14|.|TRBV27|TRBJ2-7
TGTGCCAGCCGCACACTGCGAGGGAGCTCCGAGCAGTACTTC
CASRTLRGSSEQYF
>few|15|TRBD1|TRBV12-3/TRBV12-4|TRBJ1-1
TGTGCCAGCAGGGGACAGGGTGCGGCGAACACTGAAGCTTTCTTT
CASRGQGAANTEAFF
>many|14|TRBD2|TRBV20-1|TRBJ2-1
TGCAGTGCGAGAGGCAGCGGGGGATACAATGAGCAGTTCTTC
CSARGSGGYNEQFF
>.|14|TRBD2|TRBV7-7|TRBJ2-1
TGTGCCAGCAGCTTAGGGACTAGCGGGGGTGAGCAGTTCTTC
CASSLGTSGGEQFF
>few|14|.|TRBV11-1|TRBJ2-3
TGTGCCAGCAGATTACAGGGCCCCACAGATACGCAGTATTTT
CASRLQGPTDTQYF
>many|15|TRBD2|TRBV12-3/TRBV12-4|TRBJ2-3
TGTGCCAGCAGCAGGAGTGGACTAGTTTTTGCTACGCAGTATTTT
CASSRSGLVFATQYF
>few|15|TRBD1|TRBV7-8|TRBJ2-1
TGTGCCAGCAGCGTGACAGGGGGCGCGGTCAATGAGCAGTTCTTC
CASSVTGGAVNEQFF
>few|16|.|TRBV3-1|TRBJ2-5
TGTGCCAGCAGCCAAGGACCGACTGGGACGCGAGAGACCCAGTACTTC
CASSQGPTGTRETQYF
>.|16|TRBD2|TRBV7-2|TRBJ2-1
TGTGCCAGCAGCTTAGGAGGCGGGAGTTCGGCCAATGAGCAGTTCTTC
CASSLGGGSSANEQFF
>many|14|.|TRBV9|TRBJ1-1
TGTGCCAGCAGCGTATTGGTGGGGAACACTGAAGCTTTCTTT
CASSVLVGNTEAFF
>.|16|TRBD2|TRBV20-1|TRBJ2-1
TGCAGTGCTAGAGATCTCGAGCGGGGTGCCTGCAATGAGCAGTTCTTC
CSARDLERGACNEQFF
>many|14|TRBD1|TRBV5-1|TRBJ1-6
TGCGCCAGCAGCTCAAACGGACAGGCCTCACCCCTCCACTTT
CASSSNGQASPLHF
>.|14|TRBD2|TRBV10-2|TRBJ2-1
TGCGCCAGTCTGGGACTAGCGGGAGGGAGTGAGCAGTTCTTC
CASLGLAGGSEQFF
>few|14|.|TRBV15|TRBJ2-3
TGTGCCACCAGCAAAGGAGGGCCCGCAGATACGCAGTATTTT
CATSKGGPADTQYF
>few|14|.|TRBV4-1|TRBJ1-2
TGCGCCAGCAGCCAAGAACGATCTAACTATGGCTACACCTTC
CASSQERSNYGYTF
>many|16|TRBD2|TRBV5-1|TRBJ2-1
TGCGCCAGCAGCGTAGGACTAGCGGGAGTCTTCAATGAGCAGTTCTTC
CASSVGLAGVFNEQFF
>many|14|.|TRBV12-3/TRBV12-4|TRBJ1-6
TGTGCCAGCATCCCCTCGGGCATTAGCTCACCCCTCCACTTT
CASIPSGISSPLHF
>.|14|.|TRBV29-1|TRBJ2-3
TGCAGCGTTGAAGCGGGGGCGGCTACAGATACGCAGTATTTT
CSVEAGAATDTQYF
>few|16|TRBD2|TRBV20-1|TRBJ2-1
TGCAGTGCTAGAGATGCCGGGCGGGGGAGTAGGAATGAGCAGTTCTTC
CSARDAGRGSRNEQFF
>.|21|.|TRBV27|TRBJ2-6
TGTGCCAGCAGTTCGAGGGGGTTGTTGTCGGAAACCCCCTCTGGGGCCAACGTCCTGACTTTC
CASSSRGLLSETPSGANVLTF
>many|16|TRBD1|TRBV27|TRBJ2-3
TGTGCCAGCAGCCCCGGGACAGGGGTGATGAGGGATACGCAGTATTTT
CASSPGTGVMRDTQYF
>many|14|TRBD1|TRBV12-3/TRBV12-4|TRBJ1-1
TGTGCCAGCGGCGACAGGGCCCGATACGCTGAAGCTTTCTTT
CASGDRARYAEAFF
>many|12|TRBD1|TRBV6-1|TRBJ1-4
TGTGCCAGCAGTGGACAGGGTGAAAAACTGTTTTTT
CASSGQGEKLFF
>many|15|.|TRBV12-3/TRBV12-4|TRBJ1-6
TGTGCCAGCAGTTTGAGAGGGGGATATAATTCACCCCTCCACTTT
CASSLRGGYNSPLHF
>many|15|.|TRBV12-3/TRBV12-4|TRBJ1-4
TGTGCCAGCAGTCCCACAGGGCCAACTAATGAAAAACTGTTTTTT
CASSPTGPTNEKLFF
>many|14|.|TRBV12-3/TRBV12-4|TRBJ2-7
TGTGCCAGCAGTTTGGTTCCGATCGTAATCGAGCAGTACTTC
CASSLVPIVIEQYF
>many|15|.|TRBV28|TRBJ2-7
TGTGCCAGCAGTTTGCTGCAGGGAATTGCCTACGAGCAGTACTTC
CASSLLQGIAYEQYF
>.|16|.|TRBV7-8|TRBJ2-5
TGTGCCAGCAGCTTAGGCCCACGGCTAGCTGTCGAGACCCAGTACTTC
CASSLGPRLAVETQYF
>.|14|.|TRBV20-1|TRBJ1-4
TGCAGTGCTAATAACAGGGCAACTAATGAAAAACTGTTTTTT
CSANNRATNEKLFF
>many|15|TRBD2|TRBV12-3/TRBV12-4|TRBJ2-5
TGTGCCAGCAGTTCTAGCGGGGGGAGCGGAGAGACCCAGTACTTC
CASSSSGGSGETQYF
>many|14|TRBD2|TRBV6-1|TRBJ2-1
TGTGCCAGCACCCCATGGGGGACTAACAATGAGCAGTTCTTC
CASTPWGTNNEQFF
>.|16|TRBD2|TRBV4-1|TRBJ2-3
TGCGCCAGCAGCCAAGAACCAGCGGGGGGCACAGATACGCAGTATTTT
CASSQEPAGGTDTQYF
>.|16|.|TRBV7-9|TRBJ2-7
TGTGCCAGCAGCTTAGGCCCCCTAGGGGCCCCCTACGAGCAGTACTTC
CASSLGPLGAPYEQYF
>.|19|TRBD2|TRBV3-1|TRBJ2-1
TGTGCCAGCAGCCAAGAGGGGGGGACTAGCGTGTTCTCCTACAATGAGCAGTTCTTC
CASSQEGGTSVFSYNEQFF
>many|16|TRBD2|TRBV6-2/TRBV6-3|TRBJ2-2
TGTGCCAGCAGTCCCCGACTAGCGGGGGGCCACCGGGAGCTGTTTTTT
CASSPRLAGGHRELFF
>few|15|.|TRBV6-5|TRBJ2-1
TGTGCCAGCAGTTATGCTCCCGGGAGTTTCAATGAGCAGTTCTTC
CASSYAPGSFNEQFF
>many|13|TRBD1|TRBV10-3|TRBJ2-5
TGTGCCATCAGTGTCGGGACAGACCAGACCCAGTACTTC
CAISVGTDQTQYF